This T cell receptor (beta chain) was documented in a study of identical twins. Study-level findings and limits: Zero-insertion findings could be partly confounded by invariant cells (MAIT and iNKT cells). Weaker excess twin sharing was seen among beta out-of-frame sequences.

CDR1 and CDR2 from the germline V gene are SGHVS and FNYEAQ. The CDR3 runs to 14 residues. The V gene lost 1 base and the J gene lost 2 bases, with 9 bases spanning the gap. There were only healthy Caucasians among the donors. Template switching introduced a universal primer site, and the cDNA bore unique molecular identifiers. TCRdb fed the 5' RACE reads into MiXCR, producing one record per CDR3 protein. The repertoire has hundreds of thousands of distinct CDR3 sequences, approximately 13% of them found once; the top ten carry roughly 1.6%. For this clonotype: Its antigen is unidentified.

The same sample was also used in a study of yellow fever vaccine responses in identical twins.

The source of this sequence is a young woman in good health. Sequenced: PBMCs. This chain connects TRBV7-6 to TRBJ2-7, with no clear D. CDR3 in amino acids: CASSLGESPYEQYF. CDR3 bases: TGTGCCAGCAGCTTAGGAGAATCTCCCTACGAGCAGTACTTC.